The entry below describes one TCR beta chain. As yet, its antigen is unknown. This CDR3 is built from 13 residues. CDR1 KGHDR and CDR2 SFDVKD come from the germline V gene. V lost 7 bases and J lost 6; bases outside the gene matches: 3. Assay: immunoSEQ multiplex PCR; the TCRdb copy retains only in-frame clones and omits some. The table shows around 210,000 clones, with 94% occurring only once. The entry originates in a study of T cell responses to AZD1222 COVID-19 vaccine. Whole-study findings and limits: It was only after the peak T cell response that any repertoires were sampled. Only a handful of AZD1222 recipients, more than 5 in all, had baseline seropositivity. Donors were largely white British and mainly female; clonal diversity was possibly underestimated.

This material consisted of peripheral blood, taken 28 days after the second dose of the MenACWY control vaccine. This rearrangement joins TRBV24-1 to TRBJ2-1; 9 nucleotides match TRBD1. This receptor was obtained from an adult who received the MenACWY meningococcal vaccine as a control. This CDR3 reads CATSPQGANEQFF. The CDR3 region has the DNA TGTGCCACCAGCCCACAGGGGGCCAATGAGCAGTTCTTC.